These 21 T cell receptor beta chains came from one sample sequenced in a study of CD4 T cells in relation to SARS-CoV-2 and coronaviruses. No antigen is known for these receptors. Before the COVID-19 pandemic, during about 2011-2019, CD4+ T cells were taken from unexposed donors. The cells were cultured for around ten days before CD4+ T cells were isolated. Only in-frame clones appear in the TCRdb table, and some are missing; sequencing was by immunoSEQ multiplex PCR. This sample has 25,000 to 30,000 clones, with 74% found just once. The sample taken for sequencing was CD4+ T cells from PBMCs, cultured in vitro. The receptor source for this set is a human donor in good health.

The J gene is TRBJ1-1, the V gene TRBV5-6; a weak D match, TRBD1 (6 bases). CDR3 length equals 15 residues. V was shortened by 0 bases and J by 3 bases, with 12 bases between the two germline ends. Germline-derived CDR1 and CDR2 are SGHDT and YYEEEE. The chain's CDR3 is CASSLAGVGYTEAFF. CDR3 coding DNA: TGTGCCAGCAGCTTGGCAGGGGTAGGTTACACTGAAGCTTTCTTT. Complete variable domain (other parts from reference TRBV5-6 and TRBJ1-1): DAGVTQSPTHLIKTRGQQVTLRCSPKSGHDTVSWYQQALGQGPQFIFQYYEEEERQRGNFPDRFSGHQFPNYSSELNVNALLLGDSALYLCASSLAGVGYTEAFFGQGTRLTVV.

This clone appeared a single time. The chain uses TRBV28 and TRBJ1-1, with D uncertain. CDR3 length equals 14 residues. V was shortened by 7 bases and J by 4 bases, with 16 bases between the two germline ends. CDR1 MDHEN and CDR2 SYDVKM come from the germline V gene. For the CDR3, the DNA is TGTGCCAGCACCAGGACCGCAAGTGCCACTGAAGCTTTCTTT. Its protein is CASTRTASATEAFF.

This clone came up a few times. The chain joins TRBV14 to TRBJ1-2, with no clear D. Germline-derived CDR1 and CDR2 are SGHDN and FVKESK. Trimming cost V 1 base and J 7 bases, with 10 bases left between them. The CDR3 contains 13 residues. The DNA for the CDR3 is TGTGCCAGCAGCCAAGTGAGGTCCTCTGGCTACACCTTC. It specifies CASSQVRSSGYTF.

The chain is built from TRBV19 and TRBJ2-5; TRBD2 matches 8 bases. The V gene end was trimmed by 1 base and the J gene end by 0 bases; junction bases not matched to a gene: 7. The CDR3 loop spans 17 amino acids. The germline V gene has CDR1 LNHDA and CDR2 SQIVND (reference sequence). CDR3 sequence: CASSIGSSGRYQETQYF. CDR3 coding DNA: TGTGCCAGTAGTATAGGTTCTAGCGGGCGGTACCAAGAGACCCAGTACTTC. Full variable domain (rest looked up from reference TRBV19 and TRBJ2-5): DGGITQSPKYLFRKEGQNVTLSCEQNLNHDAMYWYRQDPGQGLRLIYYSQIVNDFQKGDIAEGYSVSREKKESFPLTVTSAQKNPTAFYLCASSIGSSGRYQETQYFGPGTRLLVL.

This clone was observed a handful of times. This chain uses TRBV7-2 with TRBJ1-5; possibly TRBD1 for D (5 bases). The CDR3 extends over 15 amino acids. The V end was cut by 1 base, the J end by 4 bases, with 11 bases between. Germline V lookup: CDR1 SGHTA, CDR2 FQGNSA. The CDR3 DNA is TGTGCCAGCAGCTTAGGTGGGGCAGGTAATCAGCCCCAGCATTTT. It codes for CASSLGGAGNQPQHF.

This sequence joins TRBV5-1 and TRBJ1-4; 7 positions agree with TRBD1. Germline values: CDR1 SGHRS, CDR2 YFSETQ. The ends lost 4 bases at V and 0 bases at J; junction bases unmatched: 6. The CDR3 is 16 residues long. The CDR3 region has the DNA TGCGCCAGCAGCAAGGGGGACAGTGCAACTAATGAAAAACTGTTTTTT. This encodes CASSKGDSATNEKLFF.

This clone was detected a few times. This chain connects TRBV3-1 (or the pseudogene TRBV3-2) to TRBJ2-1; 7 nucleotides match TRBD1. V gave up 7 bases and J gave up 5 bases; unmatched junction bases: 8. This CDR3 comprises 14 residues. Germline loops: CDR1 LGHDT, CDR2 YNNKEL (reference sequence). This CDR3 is CASTAAGGNNEQFF. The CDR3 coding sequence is TGTGCCAGCACGGCGGCAGGGGGTAACAATGAGCAGTTCTTC.

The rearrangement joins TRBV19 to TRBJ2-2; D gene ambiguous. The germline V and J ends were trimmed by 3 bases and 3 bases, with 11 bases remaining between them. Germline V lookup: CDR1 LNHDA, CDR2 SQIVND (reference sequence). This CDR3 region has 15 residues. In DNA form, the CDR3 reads TGTGCCAGTAGTATCGTGTACAGATACACCGGGGAGCTGTTTTTT. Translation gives CASSIVYRYTGELFF.

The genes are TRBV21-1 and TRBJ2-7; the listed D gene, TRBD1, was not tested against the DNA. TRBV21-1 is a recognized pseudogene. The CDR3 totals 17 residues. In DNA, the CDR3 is TGTGCCAGCACGGATCGGGACAGTGATTATAAGTCCTACGAGCAGTACTTC. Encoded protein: CASTDRDSDYKSYEQYF.

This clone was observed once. The CDR3 DNA is TGTGCCAGCAGTTATCTCCGCAGGACAGGTTTTGCATACGAGCAGTACTTC. This sequence encodes CASSYLRRTGFAYEQYF. The chain is built from TRBV6-2 or TRBV6-3 and TRBJ2-7; 7 nucleotides align to TRBD1. V shed 3 bases, J shed 4 bases, and the junction held 15 bases outside the gene matches. The CDR3 covers 17 residues. Germline assignment: CDR1 MNHEY and CDR2 SVGEGT.

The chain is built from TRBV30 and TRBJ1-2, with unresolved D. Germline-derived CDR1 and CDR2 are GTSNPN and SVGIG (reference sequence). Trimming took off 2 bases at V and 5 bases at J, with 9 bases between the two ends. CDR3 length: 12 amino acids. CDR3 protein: CAWSPQVYGYTF. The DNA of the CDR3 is TGTGCCTGGAGTCCCCAGGTGTATGGCTACACCTTC.

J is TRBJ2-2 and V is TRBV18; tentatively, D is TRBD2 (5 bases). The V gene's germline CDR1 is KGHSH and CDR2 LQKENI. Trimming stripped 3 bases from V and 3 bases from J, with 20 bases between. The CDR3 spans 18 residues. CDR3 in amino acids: CASSPSALPGSDTGELFF. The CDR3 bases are TGTGCCAGCTCACCCTCTGCACTACCGGGGAGCGACACCGGGGAGCTGTTTTTT.

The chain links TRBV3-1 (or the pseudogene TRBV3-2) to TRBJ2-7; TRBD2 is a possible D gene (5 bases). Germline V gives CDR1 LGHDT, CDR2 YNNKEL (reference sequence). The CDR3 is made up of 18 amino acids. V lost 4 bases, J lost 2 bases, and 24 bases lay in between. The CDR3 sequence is CASSRSGLAQSTPYEQYF. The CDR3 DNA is TGTGCCAGCAGCCGGAGCGGACTTGCTCAATCTACACCCTACGAGCAGTACTTC.

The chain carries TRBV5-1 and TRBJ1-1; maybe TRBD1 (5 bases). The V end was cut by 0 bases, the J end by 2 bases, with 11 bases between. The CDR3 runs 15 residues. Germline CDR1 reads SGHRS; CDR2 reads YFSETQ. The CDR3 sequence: CASSLAGGRNTEAFF. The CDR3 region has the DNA TGCGCCAGCAGCTTGGCCGGGGGTAGAAACACTGAAGCTTTCTTT.

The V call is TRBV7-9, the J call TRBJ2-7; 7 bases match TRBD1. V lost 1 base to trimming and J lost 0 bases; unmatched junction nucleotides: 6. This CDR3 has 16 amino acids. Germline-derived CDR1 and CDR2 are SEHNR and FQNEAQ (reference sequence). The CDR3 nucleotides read TGTGCCAGCAGCTTAGGACAGGGCCTGAGCTCCTACGAGCAGTACTTC. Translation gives CASSLGQGLSSYEQYF.

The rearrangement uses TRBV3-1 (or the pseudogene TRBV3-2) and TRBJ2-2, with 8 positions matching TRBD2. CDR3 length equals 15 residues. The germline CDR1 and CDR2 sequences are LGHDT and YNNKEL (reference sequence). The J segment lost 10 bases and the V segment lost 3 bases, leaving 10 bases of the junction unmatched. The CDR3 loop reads CASSQIGLASEELFF. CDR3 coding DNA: TGTGCCAGCAGCCAGATCGGACTAGCCTCCGAGGAGCTGTTTTTT.

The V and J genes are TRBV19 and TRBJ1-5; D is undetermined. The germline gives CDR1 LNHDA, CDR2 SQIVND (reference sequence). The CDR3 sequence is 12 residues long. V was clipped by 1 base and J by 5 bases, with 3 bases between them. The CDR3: CASSIGDQPQHF. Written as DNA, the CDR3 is TGTGCCAGTAGTATAGGAGATCAGCCCCAGCATTTT.

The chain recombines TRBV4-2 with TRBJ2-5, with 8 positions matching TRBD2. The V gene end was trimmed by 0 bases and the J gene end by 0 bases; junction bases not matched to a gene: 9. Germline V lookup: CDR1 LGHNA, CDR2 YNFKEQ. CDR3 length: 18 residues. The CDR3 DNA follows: TGTGCCAGCAGCCAAGATCTGGCGGGGGGCGTCGACCAAGAGACCCAGTACTTC. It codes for CASSQDLAGGVDQETQYF.

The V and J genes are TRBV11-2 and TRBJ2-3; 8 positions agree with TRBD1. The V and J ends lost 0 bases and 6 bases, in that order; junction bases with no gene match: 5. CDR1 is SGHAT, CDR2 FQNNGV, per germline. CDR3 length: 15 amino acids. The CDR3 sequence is CASSLEGTGPDTQYF. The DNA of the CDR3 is TGTGCCAGCAGCTTAGAGGGGACAGGCCCGGATACGCAGTATTTT.

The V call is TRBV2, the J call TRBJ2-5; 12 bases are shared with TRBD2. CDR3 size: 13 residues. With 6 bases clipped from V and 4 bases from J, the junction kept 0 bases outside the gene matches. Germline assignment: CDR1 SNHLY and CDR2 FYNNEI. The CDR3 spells CASRGLAGETQYF. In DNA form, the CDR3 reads TGTGCCAGCAGGGGACTAGCGGGAGAGACCCAGTACTTC. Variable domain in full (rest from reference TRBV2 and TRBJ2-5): EPEVTQTPSHQVTQMGQEVILRCVPISNHLYFYWYRQILGQKVEFLVSFYNNEISEKSEIFDDQFSVERPDGSNFTLKIRSTKLEDSAMYFCASRGLAGETQYFGPGTRLLVL.

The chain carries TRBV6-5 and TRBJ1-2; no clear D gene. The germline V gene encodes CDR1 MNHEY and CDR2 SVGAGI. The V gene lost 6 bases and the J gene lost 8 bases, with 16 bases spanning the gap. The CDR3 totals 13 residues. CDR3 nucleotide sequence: TGTGCCAGCAGCCGAGGGAGGGAAGGAGGCTACACCTTC. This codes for CASSRGREGGYTF.